This record looks at one T cell receptor beta chain sequence and its context. Its antigen is not known. Generation of TCR beta cDNA was performed by 5'RACE template switching incorporating UMIs. No DNA is given; TCRdb re-called the 5' RACE reads and lists each CDR3 protein once. Its table records hundreds of thousands of distinct CDR3 sequences. The source of the sample is a study of T cells expressing NK-cell markers. Germline V gives CDR1 DFQATT, CDR2 SNEGSKA (reference sequence). This CDR3 region has 15 residues. Study results and caveats: A range of about 1.0-8% of CD8+ T cells consisted of dominant NKG2C+ clonotypes in a handful of donors.

The specimen sequenced was blood T cells: a sorted CD56 or NKG2C T cell subset, CD4+ or CD8+ T cells, or bulk PBMC T cells (not recorded which). The J gene is TRBJ1-5, the V gene TRBV20-1; TCRdb gives TRBD1 as the D gene, but with no DNA this cannot be confirmed. The sequence came from a woman aged 18 to 75 in good health. CDR3 region: CSARNRGNSNQPQHF.